This T cell receptor (beta chain) is drawn from a study of blood T cell repertoires in COVID-19 (dated by TCRdb to 2020 to 2021). Concerning the study at large: Samples from collaborators originated in the United States, Italy and Spain and spanned both the acute and convalescent phases of COVID-19. The prospective study material was composed of cDNA or gDNA derived from T cells, B-cell-depleted T cells, or PBMCs. The dataset comprised deeply sampled blood TCRbeta repertoires from subjects exposed to, actively infected with, or recovered from COVID-19. The repertoires were made available in a free public database intended to serve as a resource for research on the immune response to SARS-CoV-2. Samples came from the ongoing ImmuneRACE study (first 160 participants) plus 1,254 subjects from 6 global collaborators. The sample metadata nearly always contained a de-identified subject ID, COVID-19 status, age in years and sex. Where HLA class I and class II types were available, the types were taken from metadata supplied by the sample provider, not from assay-based typing. What the research found in general, with its limitations: The quantity of clinical and demographic metadata differed by source and by participant and was supplied without curation.

Worth noting for this clone: It lacks a known antigen. Qualities for individual bases were not recorded, and no much larger clone is one base off.

Each collaborating institution followed its own protocols to collect whole blood in K2EDTA tubes. For TCRbeta analysis, collaborator samples were shipped as frozen whole blood, as isolated PBMCs, or as DNA extracted from either sample type. TCRbeta CDR3 regions were amplified from genomic DNA by means of the immunoSEQ Assay, a bias-controlled multiplex PCR. As for how the authors treated the data: The number of nucleated cells in each sample was estimated from the amplification of reference gene primers within the assay. To quantify the absolute abundance of each unique TCRbeta CDR3 rearrangement, sequence reads were collapsed and filtered. For each sample, productive Simpson clonality was calculated as the square root of Simpson's diversity index across productive rearrangements. TCRdb obtained this table from immuneACCESS and retained in-frame rearrangements with V and J assigned. These tables miss some clones; where compared with another copy, unresolved V genes account for less than half of the shortfall, and the remainder is unexplained. The D gene and trimming were derived from the DNA, and the V and J assignments and clone size from that table. The sample includes fewer than 350,000 clones, with approximately 86% observed a single time. About 10% of the sample is held by the ten biggest clonotypes.

The sample was peripheral blood. This receptor was obtained from a man aged 40-50 years with active or convalescent COVID-19.

The CDR3 region: CATSRDGQGGEKLFF. The DNA sequence is given as TGTGCCACCAGCAGAGATGGGCAGGGTGGTGAAAAACTGTTTTTT. The receptor chain draws on TRBV15 and TRBJ1-4; D gene: possibly TRBD1, on 5 matching bases. The CDR3, cysteine through phenylalanine, is 15 amino acids long. Only the CDR3 part of the read is kept: 45 bases, read in frame from the first base. Trimming at the junction amounts to 0 bases on V and 7 bases on J, and the germline ends lie 12 bases apart. Sequences LNHNV (CDR1) and YYDKDF (CDR2) are obtained from the germline V gene (reference sequence).